Listed here is a single T cell receptor beta chain. One junction end does not reproduce the germline sequence, and a read error may be involved. The CDR3 has 13 amino acids. Germline V gene lookup returns CDR1 SSHAT and CDR2 FNYEAQ (reference sequence). This sample was taken from a study of T cell changes during pregnancy in multiple sclerosis. Profiled with immunoSEQ multiplex PCR; TCRdb holds only in-frame clones, not every one. The top ten clones hold about 3% of a sample with roughly 58,000 clones, roughly 94% of them seen once. This sequence joins TRBV7-7 and TRBJ2-5; 8 positions agree with TRBD2. This receptor was identified in a female donor with multiple sclerosis, enrolled in a pregnancy study. Specimen: CD8+ T cells from peripheral blood mononuclear cells, collected in the third trimester of pregnancy. In nucleotides, the CDR3 is TGTGCTAGCAGCCCGGGGGGGGGAGAGACCCAGTACTTC. This codes for CASSPGGGETQYF.